A single sample is the source of the 20 T cell receptor beta chains below, sequenced in a study of metastatic and nonmetastatic thyroid tumors. TCRdb re-called the PCR reads via MiXCR. The sample lists some 21,000 clones, 25% to 30% occurring once. No patient received treatment before thyroid surgery. Sequenced input: tumor tissue. The receptors derive from a female donor with papillary thyroid cancer or a benign thyroid nodule (not recorded which). Some clones in this sample may be carry-over from other donors' samples.

On this clone itself: It may be a read error: a sequence one base away is much more abundant. The chain joins TRBV3-1 to TRBJ2-3; D remains ambiguous. The length of the CDR3 is 14 residues. Germline loops: CDR1 LGHDT, CDR2 YNNKEL (reference sequence). In nucleotides, the CDR3 is TGTGTCAGCAGCCGATCGGTCTTAGTAGATACGCAGTATTTT. It specifies CVSSRSVLVDTQYF.

By share, this clone ranks as large. The same CDR3 also results from other DNA sequences found in this sample. This rearrangement joins TRBV6-1 to TRBJ2-7; D call uncertain. Germline V gives CDR1 MNHNS, CDR2 SASEGT. V was cut by 6 bases and J by 4 bases, with 10 bases left in between. The CDR3 loop spans 12 amino acids. CDR3 coding DNA: TGTGCCAGCAGCTTCCCGGGTTACGAGCAGTACTTC. Protein sequence: CASSFPGYEQYF.

This clone was found a few times. Germline and junction disagree at one end, which may indicate a read error. V is TRBV6-1 and J is TRBJ2-2; 11 bases are shared with TRBD1. CDR3 length: 14 amino acids. CDR1 is MNHNS and CDR2 is SASEGT in the germline V gene. The CDR3 nucleotides read TGCTCTGCCGCGGGGACAGGGGGCACCGGGGAGCTGTTTTTT. It specifies CSAAGTGGTGELFF.

This clone was found a few times. The chain has TRBV3-1 and TRBJ2-7; 12 bases align to TRBD2. The V and J ends lost 1 base and 13 bases, in that order; junction bases with no gene match: 8. The CDR3 is 14 residues long. Per germline, CDR1 LGHDT and CDR2 YNNKEL (reference sequence). CDR3 protein: CASSQGWTSGDRYF. CDR3 in DNA: TGTGCCAGCAGCCAAGGTTGGACTAGCGGGGATCGATACTTC.

This clone was counted at least ten times. One end of the junction varies from germline; a read error may be responsible. DNA of the CDR3: TGTGCCAGCAGTGAAAGAGGGACTCCCCTCTTC. It is translated as CASSERGTPLF. The rearrangement uses TRBV6-1 and TRBJ2-5; maybe TRBD2 (6 bases). Germline-derived CDR1 and CDR2 are MNHNS and SASEGT. The CDR3 consists of 11 residues.

This clone was observed at least ten times. One end of the junction is discordant with germline, which a read error may explain. The chain carries TRBV5-4 and TRBJ2-7; 8 nucleotides line up with TRBD1. CDR3 length equals 14 residues. CDR1 is SGHNT, CDR2 YYREEE, per germline (reference sequence). Here the CDR3 reads CAGSSGQETYEQYF. The CDR3 DNA reads as TGTGCCGGCAGCTCGGGACAGGAAACCTACGAGCAGTACTTC. The full variable domain, completed using reference TRBV5-4 and TRBJ2-7, is ETGVTQSPTHLIKTRGQQVTLRCSSQSGHNTVSWYQQALGQGPQFIFQYYREEENGRGNFPPRFSGLQFPNYSSELNVNALELDDSALYLCAGSSGQETYEQYFGPGTRLTVT.

Concerning this clone: A much more abundant neighbour one base away suggests this may be a read error. CDR3 sequence (DNA): TGTGCCAGCAGCTCACCCCTAGCGTTGCAGAGCACAGATACGCAGTATTTT. Translation: CASSSPLALQSTDTQYF. The chain joins TRBV7-2 to TRBJ2-3; possibly TRBD2 for D (6 bases). Germline loops: CDR1 SGHTA, CDR2 FQGNSA. The CDR3 has 17 amino acids. V lost 4 bases and J lost 0, with 17 bases in between. Full variable domain (rest looked up from reference TRBV7-2 and TRBJ2-3): GAGVSQSPSNKVTEKGKDVELRCDPISGHTALYWYRQSLGQGLEFLIYFQGNSAPDKSGLPSDRFSAERTGGSVSTLTIQRTQQEDSAVYLCASSSPLALQSTDTQYFGPGTRLTVL.

The V gene is TRBV2, the J gene TRBJ2-7, with 11 bases fitting TRBD2. Per the germline V gene, CDR1 is SNHLY and CDR2 is FYNNEI. The CDR3 sequence is 14 residues long. V was pared by 7 bases and J by 3 bases, with 5 bases of the junction left unmatched. CDR3 bases: TGTGCCAGCAAAACCCTAGCGGGAGGCTACGAGCAGTACTTC. Protein sequence: CASKTLAGGYEQYF.

This clone was observed a handful of times. This rearrangement joins TRBV7-2 to TRBJ1-2; TRBD1 aligns across 9 bases. This CDR3 comprises 17 residues. With V trimmed by 0 bases and J by 12 bases, 17 bases remained unmatched. The germline V gene has CDR1 SGHTA and CDR2 FQGNSA. CDR3 bases: TGTGCCAGCAGCTTAGCGTCGGGACAGGGCCTCACGAGGTGCCACACCTTC. It translates to CASSLASGQGLTRCHTF.

The chain is built from TRBV15 and TRBJ2-2; a possible D gene is TRBD2 (8 bases). Looked up from germline, CDR1 is LNHNV and CDR2 is YYDKDF (reference sequence). The CDR3 runs 15 residues. The V gene lost 4 bases and the J gene lost 7 bases, with 16 bases spanning the gap. The CDR3 bases are TGTGCCACCAGCATCGGGAGGGGGCACATCGGGGAGCTGTTTTTT. Encoded protein: CATSIGRGHIGELFF.

This clone appeared a few times. The chain links TRBV12-3 or TRBV12-4 to TRBJ2-5; no definite D call. The end of the DNA is better explained by TRBJ2-1, so the J call may be wrong. CDR3 length: 15 residues. The CDR3 DNA reads as TGTGCCACCCACACGGGTGGGGAAATCGTTAATGAGCAGTTCTTC. As protein: CATHTGGEIVNEQFF.

The V and J genes are TRBV6-2 or TRBV6-3 and TRBJ2-7, with TRBD2 matching 7 bases. The CDR3 is 15 amino acids. V was pared by 5 bases and J by 3 bases, with 10 bases of the junction left unmatched. Germline V gives CDR1 MNHEY, CDR2 SVGEGT. The CDR3 coding sequence is TGTGCCAGCAGTAAGAACGGACTAGAGGACTACGAGCAGTACTTC. Translating it yields CASSKNGLEDYEQYF.

This clone was seen a few times. The V and J genes are TRBV30 and TRBJ2-7; D may match TRBD1 or TRBD2 (5 bases each). This CDR3 has 11 residues. Per the germline V gene, CDR1 is GTSNPN and CDR2 is SVGIG (reference sequence). V was trimmed by 1 base and J by 7 bases, leaving 8 bases between them. CDR3 sequence reads: CAWSGGREQYF. The CDR3 DNA reads TGTGCCTGGAGTGGGGGGAGAGAGCAGTACTTC.

This clone was counted once. A clone one base away is much larger, so this may be a read error. The chain has TRBV5-6 and TRBJ2-5; perhaps TRBD2 as D (6 bases). V shed 2 bases and J shed 2 bases, with 16 bases lying between them. Per germline, CDR1 SGHDT and CDR2 YYEEEE. There are 16 residues in the CDR3. In DNA, the CDR3 is TGTGCCAGCAGCTTTAGCTGGGGGGTTACTCAAGAGACCCAGTACTTC. Residues: CASSFSWGVTQETQYF.

By sample share, this clone is medium-sized (0.01 to 0.1%). The chain links TRBV6-2 or TRBV6-3 to TRBJ1-1; no clear D. The germline V gene has CDR1 MNHEY and CDR2 SVGEGT. The CDR3 extends over 15 amino acids. V was trimmed by 2 bases and J by 0 bases, leaving 10 bases between them. The CDR3 nucleotides are TGTGCCAGCAGTTACAAAGAGGGTGTGAACACTGAAGCTTTCTTT. As protein: CASSYKEGVNTEAFF.

This clone was found many times. The sample carries other DNA sequences with the same CDR3. The chain recombines TRBV30 with TRBJ1-3; D not resolved. The CDR3 totals 13 residues. Trimming stripped 2 bases from V and 1 base from J, with 6 bases between. CDR1 GTSNPN and CDR2 SVGIG come from the germline V gene (reference sequence). The CDR3 nucleotides read TGTGCCTGGAGTAGAGGGTCTGGAAACACCATATATTTT. Amino acid sequence: CAWSRGSGNTIYF.

This rearrangement joins TRBV5-5 to TRBJ2-7; the D gene is possibly TRBD2 (5 bases). This CDR3 is 14 amino acids long. Trimming removed 0 bases at V and 4 bases at J, with 11 bases between. Germline V gene sequence: CDR1 SGHKS, CDR2 YYEKEE (reference sequence). CDR3 in DNA: TGTGCCAGCAGCTTGGGCCTCGGACTTTACGAGCAGTACTTC. This translates into CASSLGLGLYEQYF.

Concerning this clone: One junction end does not reproduce the germline sequence, and a read error may be involved. The chain links TRBV24-1 to TRBJ1-5; D gene ambiguous. CDR1 and CDR2 from the germline V gene are KGHDR and SFDVKD. The length of the CDR3 is 13 residues. CDR3 bases: TGCGCCACGAGACGGGCCGCCTATCAGCCCCAGCATTTT. Translated, it gives CATRRAAYQPQHF.

The rearrangement links TRBV5-1 to TRBJ1-1, with a tentative D call TRBD1 (5 bases). CDR1 is SGHRS, CDR2 YFSETQ, per germline. V was clipped by 3 bases and J by 0 bases, with 12 bases between them. This CDR3 region has 15 residues. CDR3 region: CASSWGTELNTEAFF. The CDR3 DNA sequence: TGCGCCAGCAGCTGGGGGACCGAATTGAACACTGAAGCTTTCTTT.

This clone has just a few counts. This CDR3 is missing its conserved last phenylalanine or tryptophan, likely due to a read error. The chain recombines TRBV27 with TRBJ2-7; tentatively, D is TRBD1 (6 bases). Germline V gene data show CDR1 as MNHEY and CDR2 as SMNVEV (reference sequence). The CDR3 loop spans 14 amino acids. The CDR3 loop is CVSSWTASSYEQYL. Written as DNA, the CDR3 is TGTGTCAGCAGCTGGACAGCGAGCTCCTACGAGCAGTACCTC.